Listed below are T cell receptor beta chains from one sample, sequenced in a study of OX40 agonist ivuxolimab in advanced cancers. Method: immunoSEQ multiplex PCR; TCRdb's copy keeps in-frame clones and lacks some. The sample holds about 93,000 clones, roughly nine tenths seen once. Sequenced here: CD4+ or CD8+ T cells sorted from blood, sampled in a trial of the OX40 agonist ivuxolimab. These receptors originate from an adult with an advanced solid tumor such as melanoma, head and neck, liver or kidney cancer. CDR3s include the opening cysteine and the closing phenylalanine or tryptophan. Each record gives: V gene, CDR3 protein.

V gene: TRBV6-5
CDR3 protein: CASRGGVPYNEQFF

V gene: TRBV19
CDR3 protein: CASSTDRDRVQYF

V gene: TRBV18
CDR3 protein: CASSPVSEDSGNTIYF

V gene: TRBV27
CDR3 protein: CASSPQGVSEKLFF

V gene: TRBV19
CDR3 protein: CASSITSNQPQHF

V gene: TRBV10-3
CDR3 protein: CAIRDRENTEAFF

V gene: TRBV6-1
CDR3 protein: CASSEYGAESLAKNIQYF

V gene: TRBV10-3
CDR3 protein: CAISEQVQETQYF

V gene: TRBV5-6
CDR3 protein: CASSLRGVGAILTQYF

V gene: TRBV28
CDR3 protein: CASIENRGTGNTIYF

V gene: TRBV6-6
CDR3 protein: CASRQGSNQPQHF

V gene: TRBV19
CDR3 protein: CASSILAEAGNEQFF

V gene: TRBV18
CDR3 protein: CASKQSDHRGTEAFF

V gene: TRBV5-6
CDR3 protein: CASSLGLAAPNTGELFF

V gene: TRBV28
CDR3 protein: CASGTSGPEQYF

V gene: TRBV27
CDR3 protein: CASRLRGLGSTNEKLFF

V gene: TRBV7-9
CDR3 protein: CASSGGTVNTEAFF

V gene: TRBV23-1
CDR3 protein: CASSHPRAKTENPWDYGYTF

V gene: TRBV5-1
CDR3 protein: CASSLGTWPSYEQYF

V gene: TRBV10-1
CDR3 protein: CASSEKVTGRYGEQFF

V gene: TRBV4-2
CDR3 protein: CASSQEGSGTGELFF

V gene: TRBV7-8
CDR3 protein: CASSLGRPGLAGYNEQFF

V gene: TRBV7-2
CDR3 protein: CASSLALQGAGDTQYF

V gene: TRBV19
CDR3 protein: CASSGSPLNEQFF

V gene: TRBV28
CDR3 protein: CASSTTGQPTHGYTF

V gene: TRBV4-1
CDR3 protein: CASSQQHLGGVQETQYF

V gene: TRBV7-2
CDR3 protein: CASSVYRGEQPQHF

V gene: TRBV30
CDR3 protein: CAWSVQGGQNTEAFF

V gene: TRBV10-2
CDR3 protein: CASGSDRLEAFF

V gene: TRBV27
CDR3 protein: CASKTGGGNEKLFF

V gene: TRBV7-7
CDR3 protein: CASSPAATSSYEQYF

V gene: TRBV9
CDR3 protein: CASSVGSGETGELFF

V gene: TRBV15
CDR3 protein: CATSRDLAGGPQGEQYF